This T cell receptor beta chain came from a study of patients and donors after allogeneic stem cell transplantation (TCRdb year 2020). Library preparation employed RT-PCR. TCRdb shows the sequencer as NextSeq 550. The public reads were run again by TCRdb, first through fastp at Q25 and then through MiXCR, and only productive beta chains were kept. Entries are consolidated by CDR3 protein sequence, retaining the most common genes and DNA. The sample profile shows about 150,000 distinct CDR3 sequences; about a third of them were found once. The top ten constitute roughly 50% of the sample. This clonotype has only a few counts. No antigen is known for it. No much larger clone is present one base from it, and per-base qualities are unavailable. Sequenced sample: blood, either unsorted or a sorted T cell fraction (not recorded which). The TCR sequence derives from a human donor who was either an allogeneic HSCT recipient or a stem cell or donor lymphocyte infusion donor (not recorded which). It is not recorded whose cells these are; they may come from a transplant donor.

In nucleotide form, the sequence is TGTGCCAGCAGCTGGGACAGCAAGTCACCCCTCCACTTT. This translates into CASSWDSKSPLHF. The chain employs TRBV7-8 and TRBJ1-6, with 7 bases in between that match TRBD1. Trimming takes 4 bases off V and 10 bases off J; junction bases not matched to a gene: 4. Reading from cysteine to phenylalanine, the CDR3 counts 13 amino acids. CDR3 DNA only is kept here, 39 bases in frame from base 1. The CDR1 and CDR2 encoded by the germline V gene are SGHVS and FQNEAQ.